This entry features one T cell receptor (beta chain) sequence. Its specificity is not known. The data stem from a study of CD8+CD57+ T cells in acquired aplastic anemia. Study context: The sorted CD4+ and CD8+ cells yielded an average around 3 ug of DNA. Overall study findings and caveats: Around 29 shared CD8+ CDR3s appeared highly expressed within patients' immunodominant clones.

TCR beta VDJ and CDR3 were profiled, and genomic DNA was the template. TCRdb called the reads again in MiXCR, with one record for every CDR3 protein. This repertoire shows roughly 170,000 distinct CDR3 sequences, about 60% found once; its top ten account for less than 55%. Germline-derived CDR1 and CDR2 are LGHNT and FRNRAP. The CDR3 is 15 residues long. V and J are TRBV12-5 and TRBJ2-7; D possibly corresponds to TRBD1 (5 bases). This receptor was identified in a human donor in good health. Sequencing was done on a sample of sorted CD4+, CD8+, or CD8+CD57+ T cells (not recorded which) from PBMCs. CDR3 in amino acids: CASSLFAGSAYEQYF. CDR3 in DNA: TGTGCCAGCAGTTTATTCGCAGGGTCTGCCTACGAGCAGTACTTC.